The sequence of this TCR beta chain was determined in a study of beta chain features in type 1 diabetes. Study information: Examination covered almost 110,000,000 sorted cells spanning all samples.

Study-level findings and limits: An over-representation of cells with high TCR expression could result from cDNA sequencing. All four CD4+ subsets from Type 1 diabetes patients carried moderately but significantly shorter TCRB CDR3s.

What was sequenced were expressed TCRB transcripts, since all of the isolated RNA had been reverse transcribed. Generated by immunoSEQ multiplex PCR, the TCRdb table keeps only in-frame clones and is missing some. In the table there are under 250,000 clones, less than 35% of which are singletons. Per germline, CDR1 MDHEN and CDR2 SYDVKM. The CDR3 extends over 14 amino acids. Trimming took off 6 bases at V and 2 bases at J, with 14 bases between the two ends. This clone was seen a handful of times. No antigen is known for it. This clonotype was obtained from a young man in good health. The chain joins TRBV28 to TRBJ2-7; possibly TRBD2 for D (5 bases). The sample taken for sequencing was central memory CD4+ T cells from blood. The DNA for the CDR3 is TGTGCCAGCAGCCGTCCGGACTCCCCCTACGAGCAGTACTTC. Encoded protein: CASSRPDSPYEQYF.